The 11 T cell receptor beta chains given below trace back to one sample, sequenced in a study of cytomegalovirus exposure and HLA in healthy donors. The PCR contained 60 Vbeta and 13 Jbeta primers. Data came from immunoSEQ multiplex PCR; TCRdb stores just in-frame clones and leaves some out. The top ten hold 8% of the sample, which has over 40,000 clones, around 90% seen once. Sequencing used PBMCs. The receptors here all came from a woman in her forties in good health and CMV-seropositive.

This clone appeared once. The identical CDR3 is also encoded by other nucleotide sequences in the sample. The CDR3 sequence: CASSSPVAGGSYEQYF. The CDR3 DNA reads as TGTGCCAGCAGCTCGCCCGTAGCGGGGGGGTCCTACGAGCAGTACTTC. J is TRBJ2-7 and V is TRBV11-2; 11 bases match TRBD2. With 4 bases clipped from V and 1 base from J, the junction kept 6 bases outside the gene matches. The length of the CDR3 is 16 residues. From germline, CDR1 is SGHAT and CDR2 FQNNGV.

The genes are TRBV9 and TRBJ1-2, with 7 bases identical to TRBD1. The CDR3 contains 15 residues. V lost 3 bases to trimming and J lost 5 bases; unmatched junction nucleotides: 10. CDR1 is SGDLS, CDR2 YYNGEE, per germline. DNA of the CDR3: TGTGCCAGCAGCGAACGGGGGACAGCGAGTTATGGCTACACCTTC. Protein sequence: CASSERGTASYGYTF.

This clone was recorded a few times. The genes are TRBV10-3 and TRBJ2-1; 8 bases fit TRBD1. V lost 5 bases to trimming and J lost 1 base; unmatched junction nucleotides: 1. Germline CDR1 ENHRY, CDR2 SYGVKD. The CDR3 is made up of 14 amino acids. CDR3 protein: CAISRQGSYNEQFF. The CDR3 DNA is TGTGCCATCAGTCGACAGGGGTCCTACAATGAGCAGTTCTTC.

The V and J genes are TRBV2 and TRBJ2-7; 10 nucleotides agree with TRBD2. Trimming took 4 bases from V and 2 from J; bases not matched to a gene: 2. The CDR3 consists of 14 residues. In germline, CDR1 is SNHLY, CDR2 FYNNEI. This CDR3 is CASSALAGAYEQYF. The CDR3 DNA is TGTGCCAGCAGTGCGCTAGCGGGGGCCTACGAGCAGTACTTC.

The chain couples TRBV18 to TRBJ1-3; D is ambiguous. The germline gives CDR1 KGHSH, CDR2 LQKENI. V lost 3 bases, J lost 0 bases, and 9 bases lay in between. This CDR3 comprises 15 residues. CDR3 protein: CASSPGFLSGNTIYF. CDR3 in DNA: TGTGCCAGCTCACCCGGGTTCCTCTCTGGAAACACCATATATTTT.

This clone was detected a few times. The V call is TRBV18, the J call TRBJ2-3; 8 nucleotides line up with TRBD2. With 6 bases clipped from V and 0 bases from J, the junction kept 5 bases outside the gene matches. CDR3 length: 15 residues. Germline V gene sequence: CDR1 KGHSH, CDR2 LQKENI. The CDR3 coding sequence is TGTGCCAGCTCCCGAGCGGGAGTCAGCACAGATACGCAGTATTTT. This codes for CASSRAGVSTDTQYF.

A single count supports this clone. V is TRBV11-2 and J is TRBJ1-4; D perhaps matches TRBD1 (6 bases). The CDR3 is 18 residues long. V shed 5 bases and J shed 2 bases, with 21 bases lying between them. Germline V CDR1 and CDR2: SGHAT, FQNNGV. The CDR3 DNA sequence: TGTGCCAGCAGCCGAGACCGCCCACAGGGAGGGACTAATGAAAAACTGTTTTTT. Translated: CASSRDRPQGGTNEKLFF. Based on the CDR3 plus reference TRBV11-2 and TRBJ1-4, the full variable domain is EAGVAQSPRYKIIEKRQSVAFWCNPISGHATLYWYQQILGQGPKLLIQFQNNGVVDDSQLPKDRFSAERLKGVDSTLKIQPAKLEDSAVYLCASSRDRPQGGTNEKLFFGSGTQLSVL.

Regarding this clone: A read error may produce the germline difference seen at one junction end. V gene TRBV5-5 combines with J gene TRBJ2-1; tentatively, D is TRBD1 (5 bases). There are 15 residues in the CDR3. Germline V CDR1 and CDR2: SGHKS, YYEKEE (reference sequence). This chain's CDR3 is CASSLELPGFNEQFF. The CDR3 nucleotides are TGTGCCAGCAGTTTGGAACTCCCAGGGTTCAATGAGCAGTTCTTC.

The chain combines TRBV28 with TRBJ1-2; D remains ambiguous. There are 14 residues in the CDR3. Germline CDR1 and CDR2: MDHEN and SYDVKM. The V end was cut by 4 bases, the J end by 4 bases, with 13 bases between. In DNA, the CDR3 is TGTGCCAGCAGTTCACTCCTTTACAGCTATGGCTACACCTTC. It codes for CASSSLLYSYGYTF.

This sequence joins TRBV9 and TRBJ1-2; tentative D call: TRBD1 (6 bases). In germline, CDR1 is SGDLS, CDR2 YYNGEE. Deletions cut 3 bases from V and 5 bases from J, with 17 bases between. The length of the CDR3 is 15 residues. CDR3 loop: CASSGAGEGGYGYTF. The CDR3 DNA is TGTGCCAGCAGCGGCGCGGGGGAGGGGGGATATGGCTACACCTTC. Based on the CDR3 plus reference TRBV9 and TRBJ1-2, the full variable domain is DSGVTQTPKHLITATGQRVTLRCSPRSGDLSVYWYQQSLDQGLQFLIQYYNGEERAKGNILERFSAQQFPDLHSELNLSSLELGDSALYFCASSGAGEGGYGYTFGSGTRLTVV.

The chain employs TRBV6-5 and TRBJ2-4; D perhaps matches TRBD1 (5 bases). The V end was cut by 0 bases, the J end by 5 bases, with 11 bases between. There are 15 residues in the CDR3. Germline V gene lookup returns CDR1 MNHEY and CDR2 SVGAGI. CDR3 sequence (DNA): TGTGCCAGCAGTTACTCGACCCAGGGCGAAAACATTCAGTACTTC. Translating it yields CASSYSTQGENIQYF.